This T cell receptor (beta chain) derives from a study of cytomegalovirus exposure and HLA in healthy donors. CDR3 length: 14 amino acids. The J segment lost 8 bases and the V segment lost 6 bases, leaving 10 bases of the junction unmatched. CDR1 and CDR2 from the germline V gene are MNHEY and SVGAGI. Researchers ran the PCR with 60 Vbeta and 13 Jbeta primers. Libraries were prepared by immunoSEQ multiplex PCR; TCRdb keeps only in-frame clonotypes and omits some of them. The profile shows over 120,000 clones, roughly four fifths of them singletons. Sample: PBMCs. The V gene is TRBV6-5, the J gene TRBJ2-1, with 7 bases that match TRBD2. The TCR originated in a man younger than 45 in good health and CMV-seropositive. CDR3 residues: CASRPPVGRDEQFF. DNA for the CDR3: TGTGCCAGCAGGCCCCCTGTAGGGAGGGATGAGCAGTTCTTC.